The following is a T cell receptor (beta chain) sequence with its context. Its target is unknown. V lost 5 bases, J lost 7 bases, and 17 bases lay in between. The CDR3 length is 15 residues. Germline V gene lookup returns CDR1 KGHDR and CDR2 SFDVKD. From 5'RACE with constant-segment primers came TCR alpha and TCR beta cDNA libraries that carried sample barcodes and UMIs. TCRdb independently ran MiXCR on the 5' RACE reads; one entry per CDR3 protein. The table has about 410,000 distinct CDR3 sequences, 15% to 20% seen once. The entry originates in a study of T-cell memory formation after mild COVID-19. About the research overall: TCR clusters were mostly confined to one donor each. Regarding the study as a whole: Unconfirmed was the SARS-CoV-2 specificity of second-wave clones that peaked on day 37. CD4/CD8 balance characterized clones contracting day 15 to 85, and CD4+ skew characterized later expanders.

J is TRBJ2-1 and V is TRBV24-1; tentatively, D is TRBD2 (5 bases). Sequenced input: PBMCs or a T cell subset sorted from them (not recorded which). The receptor's source is a man between 18 and 35 years old who had mild COVID-19 (a few samples of this study predate the infection). Cell type and time point are not known. In DNA form, the CDR3 reads TGTGCCACCAGTGGCGGTACGGGGTCTGTGAATGAGCAGTTCTTC. Translated, it gives CATSGGTGSVNEQFF.